The 13 T cell receptor beta chains listed next were all sequenced from one sample in a study of OX40 agonist ivuxolimab in advanced cancers. The method was immunoSEQ multiplex PCR; TCRdb's version includes in-frame clones alone and lacks a portion of them. The sample includes about 61,000 clones, more than 85% of them seen just once. This specimen consisted of CD4+ or CD8+ T cells sorted from blood, obtained in a trial of the OX40 agonist ivuxolimab. These receptors all stem from an adult with an advanced solid tumor such as melanoma, head and neck, liver or kidney cancer.

V and J are TRBV13 and TRBJ2-7; tentative D call: TRBD2 (5 bases). Per the germline V gene, CDR1 is PRHDT and CDR2 is FYEKMQ (reference sequence). V was trimmed by 2 bases and J by 5 bases, leaving 10 bases between them. The CDR3 totals 13 residues. The CDR3 protein is CASSLRDYHEQYF. In DNA form, the CDR3 reads TGTGCCAGCAGCTTACGGGATTACCACGAGCAGTACTTC.

This clone occurred once. The chain uses TRBV27 and TRBJ1-2; 7 bases are a match to TRBD1. The germline CDR1 and CDR2 sequences are MNHEY and SMNVEV (reference sequence). The CDR3 spans 16 residues. V shed 6 bases and J 8 bases; nucleotides not matched to a gene: 18. The CDR3 loop is CASRRDSSLNSMGYTF. The CDR3 nucleotides read TGTGCCAGCAGACGGGACAGCTCACTCAACTCTATGGGCTACACCTTC.

This clone has just a few counts. The chain carries TRBV7-9 and TRBJ1-2; D remains unclear. CDR3 length: 13 residues. The V end was cut by 1 base, the J end by 5 bases, with 8 bases between. Germline-derived CDR1 and CDR2 are SEHNR and FQNEAQ (reference sequence). The CDR3 nucleotides are TGTGCCAGCAGCTTAGACAGTCATTATGGCTACACCTTC. This gives the protein CASSLDSHYGYTF.

The rearrangement uses TRBV2 and TRBJ2-7, with D perhaps matching TRBD1 (5 bases). The V gene's germline CDR1 is SNHLY and CDR2 FYNNEI. This CDR3 is built from 14 residues. Trimming removed 6 bases at V and 0 bases at J, with 12 bases between. CDR3 region: CASRRTSSSYEQYF. The CDR3 DNA is TGTGCCAGCAGAAGGACAAGTAGCTCCTACGAGCAGTACTTC.

The gene calls are TRBV18 and TRBJ2-1, with D possibly called TRBD1 or TRBD2 (5 bases each). Trimming left V 4 bases short and J 4 bases short, with 11 bases between. Germline V gene sequence: CDR1 KGHSH, CDR2 LQKENI. The length of the CDR3 is 14 residues. The CDR3 sequence: CASSRRDGYNEQFF. The CDR3, as DNA: TGTGCCAGCTCACGACGGGACGGGTACAATGAGCAGTTCTTC.

The sample holds one count of this clone. The rearrangement links TRBV9 to TRBJ1-1; D possibly corresponds to TRBD1 (5 bases). Trimming took 3 bases from V and 0 from J, leaving 9 bases between them. CDR1 is SGDLS, CDR2 YYNGEE, per germline. The CDR3 loop spans 14 amino acids. DNA for the CDR3: TGTGCCAGCAGCGGCGGGACTCTGAACACTGAAGCTTTCTTT. It specifies CASSGGTLNTEAFF.

The CDR3 nucleotides are TGCGCCAGCAGCCTTTGGGCGGGTCAGGTGAACACTGAAGCTTTCTTT. This encodes CASSLWAGQVNTEAFF. This rearrangement joins TRBV5-1 to TRBJ1-1, with unresolved D. Germline V gives CDR1 SGHRS, CDR2 YFSETQ. CDR3 size: 16 residues. The V end was cut by 4 bases, the J end by 0 bases, with 16 bases between.

The chain is built from TRBV5-1 and TRBJ2-3; 13 positions agree with TRBD2. Looked up from germline, CDR1 is SGHRS and CDR2 is YFSETQ. The CDR3 covers 17 residues. The V and J ends lost 4 bases and 2 bases, in that order; junction bases with no gene match: 7. The CDR3 DNA sequence: TGCGCCAGCAGCACCGGACTAGCGGGGGCGAACACAGATACGCAGTATTTT. Protein product: CASSTGLAGANTDTQYF.

The rearrangement uses TRBV5-1 and TRBJ1-2, with 9 bases lining up with TRBD1. The CDR3 extends over 19 amino acids. In germline, CDR1 is SGHRS, CDR2 YFSETQ. V lost 4 bases to trimming and J lost 7 bases; unmatched junction nucleotides: 23. Written as DNA, the CDR3 is TGCGCCAGCAGCCTGCTCTCTCCTGGACAGGGGTCAGTTGTTGGTGGCTACACCTTC. Protein sequence: CASSLLSPGQGSVVGGYTF.

This clone has only one observation. This sequence joins TRBV2 and TRBJ2-5; 9 nucleotides align to TRBD1. CDR3 size: 13 residues. Germline trimming cut 9 bases from V and 3 bases from J; bases unmatched to any gene: 5. CDR1 and CDR2 from the germline V gene are SNHLY and FYNNEI. The CDR3 nucleotides are TGTGCCAGTAAAGGACAGGGGAAAGAGACCCAGTACTTC. Its translation: CASKGQGKETQYF.

The chain has TRBV5-1 and TRBJ1-6; 7 bases are a match to TRBD1. CDR1 is SGHRS, CDR2 YFSETQ, per germline. CDR3 length: 17 residues. With V trimmed by 4 bases and J by 0 bases, 7 bases remained unmatched. The chain's CDR3 is CASSPDRASSYNSPLHF. DNA for the CDR3: TGCGCCAGCAGCCCAGACAGGGCGAGCTCCTATAATTCACCCCTCCACTTT.

This rearrangement joins TRBV7-2 to TRBJ2-6; D call uncertain. Trimming shortened V by 5 bases and J by 1 base, and 9 bases separated the two germline ends. The CDR3 is 15 residues long. Germline V gene data show CDR1 as SGHTA and CDR2 as FQGNSA. The CDR3 sequence: CASSHSGSGANVLTF. The DNA for the CDR3 is TGTGCCAGCAGCCACTCCGGGTCTGGGGCCAACGTCCTGACTTTC.

The rearrangement links TRBV27 to TRBJ2-7; D is perhaps TRBD1 (5 bases). CDR1 and CDR2 from the germline V gene are MNHEY and SMNVEV (reference sequence). Trimming cost V 2 bases and J 2 bases, with 10 bases left between them. This CDR3 has 14 residues. CDR3 coding DNA: TGTGCCAGCAGTTTAGCAGGGATCCCCTACGAGCAGTACTTC. Its translation is CASSLAGIPYEQYF.